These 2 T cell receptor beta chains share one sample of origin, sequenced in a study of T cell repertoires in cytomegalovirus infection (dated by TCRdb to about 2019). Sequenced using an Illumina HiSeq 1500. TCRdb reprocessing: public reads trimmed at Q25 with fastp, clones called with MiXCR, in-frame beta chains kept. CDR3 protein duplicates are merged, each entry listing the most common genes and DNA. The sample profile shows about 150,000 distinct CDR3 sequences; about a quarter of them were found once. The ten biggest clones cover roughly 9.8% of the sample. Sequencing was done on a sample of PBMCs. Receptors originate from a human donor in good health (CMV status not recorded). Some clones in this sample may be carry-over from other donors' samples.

The CDR3 bases are TGTGCCAGCAGCCAAGATGGGTCCTGGGGCCTCTATGGCTACACCTTC. It yields the protein CASSQDGSWGLYGYTF. The rearrangement joins TRBV3-1 to TRBJ1-2; D perhaps matches TRBD1 (5 bases). The V end was cut by 0 bases, the J end by 4 bases, with 15 bases between. The CDR3 runs 16 residues. CDR1 and CDR2 from the germline V gene are LGHDT and YNNKEL (reference sequence).

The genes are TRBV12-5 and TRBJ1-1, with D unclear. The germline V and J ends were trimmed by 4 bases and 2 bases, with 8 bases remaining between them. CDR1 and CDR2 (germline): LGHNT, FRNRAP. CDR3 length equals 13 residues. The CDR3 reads CASGSPENTEAFF. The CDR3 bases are TGTGCTAGTGGTTCCCCGGAAAACACTGAAGCTTTCTTT.